Here is one T cell receptor beta chain with its context. The entry originates in a study of blood T cell repertoires in COVID-19. Study background: PBMCs, B-cell-depleted T cells, or T cells were the source of the cDNA or gDNA that made up the material.

Enrolment of Seattle patients took place during active infection, and they were followed longitudinally. Per the authors' pipeline: Using reference gene primer amplification, nucleated cell counts were estimated. Here immunoSEQ multiplex PCR was the method, and the copy in TCRdb shows in-frame clones only, minus some. Clonal size and the V and J genes are those of that table, whereas D and trimming came from the DNA. The sample has approximately 500,000 clones, approximately 91% seen once; the top ten hold roughly 8.3%. The source material was peripheral blood. This receptor was obtained from a woman aged 45-59 years with COVID-19, enrolled during active disease.

The CDR3 loop is CASGETGTEAFF. The CDR3 bases are TGTGCCAGCGGGGAGACGGGGACTGAAGCTTTCTTT. The J gene is TRBJ1-1, the V gene TRBV25-1, with unresolved D. The CDR3 spans 12 residues. Germline CDR1 and CDR2: MGHDK and SYGVNS. V lost 8 bases, J lost 5 bases, and 12 bases lay in between.